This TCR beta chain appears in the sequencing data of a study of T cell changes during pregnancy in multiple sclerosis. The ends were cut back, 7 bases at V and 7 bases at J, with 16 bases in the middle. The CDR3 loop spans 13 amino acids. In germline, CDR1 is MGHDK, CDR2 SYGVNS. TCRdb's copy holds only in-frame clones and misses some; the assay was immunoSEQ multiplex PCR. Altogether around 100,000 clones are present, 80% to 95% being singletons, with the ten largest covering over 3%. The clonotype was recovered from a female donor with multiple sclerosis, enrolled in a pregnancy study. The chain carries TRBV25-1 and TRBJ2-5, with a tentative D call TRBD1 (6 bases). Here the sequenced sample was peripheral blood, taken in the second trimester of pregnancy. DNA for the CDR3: TGTGCCAGCAAGGCAGGGGCCAGATGGACCCAGTACTTC. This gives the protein CASKAGARWTQYF.